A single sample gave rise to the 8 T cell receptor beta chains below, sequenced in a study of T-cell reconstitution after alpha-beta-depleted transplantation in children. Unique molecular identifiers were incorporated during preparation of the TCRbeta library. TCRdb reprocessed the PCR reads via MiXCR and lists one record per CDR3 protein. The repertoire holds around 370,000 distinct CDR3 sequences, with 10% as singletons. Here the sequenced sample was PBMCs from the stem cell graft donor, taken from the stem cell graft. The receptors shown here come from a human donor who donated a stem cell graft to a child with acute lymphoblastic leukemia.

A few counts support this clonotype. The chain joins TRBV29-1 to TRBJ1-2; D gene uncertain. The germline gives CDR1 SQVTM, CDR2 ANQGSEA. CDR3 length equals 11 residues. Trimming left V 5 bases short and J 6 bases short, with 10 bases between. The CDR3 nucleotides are TGCAGCGTTCGGGATCCTAATGGCTACACCTTC. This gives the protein CSVRDPNGYTF.

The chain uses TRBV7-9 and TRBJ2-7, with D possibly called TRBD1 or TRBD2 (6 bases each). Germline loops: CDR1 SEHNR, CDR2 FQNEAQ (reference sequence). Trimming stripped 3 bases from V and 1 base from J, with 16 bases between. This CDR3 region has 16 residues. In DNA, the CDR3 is TGTGCCAGCAGCTTCCTCGGAGGGGGATCATCCTACGAGCAGTACTTC. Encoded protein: CASSFLGGGSSYEQYF.

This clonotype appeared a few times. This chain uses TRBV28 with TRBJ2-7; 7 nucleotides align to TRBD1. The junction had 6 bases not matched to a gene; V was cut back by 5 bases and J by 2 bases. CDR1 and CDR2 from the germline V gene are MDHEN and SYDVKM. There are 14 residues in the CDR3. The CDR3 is CASSIRTGTYEQYF. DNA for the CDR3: TGTGCCAGCAGTATTCGGACAGGCACCTACGAGCAGTACTTC.

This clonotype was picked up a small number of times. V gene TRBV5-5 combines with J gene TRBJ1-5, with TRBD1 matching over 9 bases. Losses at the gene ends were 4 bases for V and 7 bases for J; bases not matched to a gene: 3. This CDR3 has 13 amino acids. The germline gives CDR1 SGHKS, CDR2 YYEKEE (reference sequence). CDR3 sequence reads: CASSGDRDQPQHF. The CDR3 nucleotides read TGTGCCAGCAGCGGGGACAGGGACCAGCCCCAGCATTTT.

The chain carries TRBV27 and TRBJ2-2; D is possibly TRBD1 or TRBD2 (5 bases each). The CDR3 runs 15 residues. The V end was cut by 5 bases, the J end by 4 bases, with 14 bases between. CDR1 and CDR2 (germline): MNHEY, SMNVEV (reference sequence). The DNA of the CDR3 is TGTGCCAGCAGTGTGCGACGGGGACCCACCGGGGAGCTGTTTTTT. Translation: CASSVRRGPTGELFF.

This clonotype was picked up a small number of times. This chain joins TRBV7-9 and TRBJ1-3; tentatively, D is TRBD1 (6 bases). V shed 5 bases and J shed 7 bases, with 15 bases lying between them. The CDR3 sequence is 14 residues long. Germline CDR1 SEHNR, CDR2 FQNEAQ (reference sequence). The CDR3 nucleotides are TGTGCCAGCAGCCCGGTAGGGGGAACGAACACCATATATTTT. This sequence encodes CASSPVGGTNTIYF.

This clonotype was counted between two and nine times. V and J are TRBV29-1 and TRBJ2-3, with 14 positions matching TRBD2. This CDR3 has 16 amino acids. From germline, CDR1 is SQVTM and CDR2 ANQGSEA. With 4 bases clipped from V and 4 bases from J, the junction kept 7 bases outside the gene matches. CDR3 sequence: CSVAGTSGRGADTQYF. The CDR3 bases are TGCAGCGTTGCCGGGACTAGCGGGAGAGGAGCAGATACGCAGTATTTT.

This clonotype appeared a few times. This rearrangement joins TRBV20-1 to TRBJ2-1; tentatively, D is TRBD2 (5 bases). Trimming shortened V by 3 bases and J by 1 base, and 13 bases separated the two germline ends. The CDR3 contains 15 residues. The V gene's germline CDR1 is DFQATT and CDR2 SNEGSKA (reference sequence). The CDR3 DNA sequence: TGCAGTGCTAGTGTCTCGGGATTTTCCTACAATGAGCAGTTCTTC. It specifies CSASVSGFSYNEQFF.